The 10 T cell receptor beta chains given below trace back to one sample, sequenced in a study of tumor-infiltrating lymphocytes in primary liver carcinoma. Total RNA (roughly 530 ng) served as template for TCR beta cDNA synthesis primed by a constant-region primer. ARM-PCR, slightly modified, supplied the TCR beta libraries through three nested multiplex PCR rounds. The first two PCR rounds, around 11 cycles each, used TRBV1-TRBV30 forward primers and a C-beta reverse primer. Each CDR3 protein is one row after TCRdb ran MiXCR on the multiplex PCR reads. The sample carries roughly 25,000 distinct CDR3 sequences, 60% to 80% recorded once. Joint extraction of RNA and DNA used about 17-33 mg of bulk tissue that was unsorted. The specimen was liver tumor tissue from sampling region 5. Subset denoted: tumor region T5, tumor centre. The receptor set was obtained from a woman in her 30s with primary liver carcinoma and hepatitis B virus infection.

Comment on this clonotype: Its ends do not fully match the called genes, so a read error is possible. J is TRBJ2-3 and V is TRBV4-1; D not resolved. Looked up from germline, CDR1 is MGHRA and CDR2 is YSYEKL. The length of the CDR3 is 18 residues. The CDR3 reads CASSQPGMVVEDSDTQYF. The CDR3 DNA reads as TGCGCCAGCAGCCAACCAGGCATGGTAGTTGAAGACTCGGATACGCAGTATTTC.

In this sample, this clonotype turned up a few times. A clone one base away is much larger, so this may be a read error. CDR3 nucleotide sequence: TGTGCCTGGGGCTTGGACAGATTGATCGAAGCTTTCTTT. Amino acids: CAWGLDRLIEAFF. The chain uses TRBV30 and TRBJ1-1; TRBD1 might be the D (6 bases). This CDR3 region has 13 residues. Trimming took 5 bases from V and 8 from J, leaving 18 bases between them. Germline V gene data show CDR1 as GTSNPN and CDR2 as SVGIG (reference sequence).

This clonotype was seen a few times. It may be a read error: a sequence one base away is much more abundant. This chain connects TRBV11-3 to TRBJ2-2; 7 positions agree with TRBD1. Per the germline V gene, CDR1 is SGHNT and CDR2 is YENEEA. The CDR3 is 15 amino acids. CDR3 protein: CANSLGQVDTGELFF. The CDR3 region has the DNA TGTGCCAACAGCTTAGGACAGGTTGACACCGGGGAGCTGTTTTTT.

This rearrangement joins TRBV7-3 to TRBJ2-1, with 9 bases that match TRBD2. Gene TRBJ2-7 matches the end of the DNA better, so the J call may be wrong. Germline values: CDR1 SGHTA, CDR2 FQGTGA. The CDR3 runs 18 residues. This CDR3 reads CASSLFFGAGGPYNEQYF. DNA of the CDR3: TGTGCCAGCAGTTTATTCTTCGGAGCGGGAGGTCCTTACAATGAGCAGTACTTC.

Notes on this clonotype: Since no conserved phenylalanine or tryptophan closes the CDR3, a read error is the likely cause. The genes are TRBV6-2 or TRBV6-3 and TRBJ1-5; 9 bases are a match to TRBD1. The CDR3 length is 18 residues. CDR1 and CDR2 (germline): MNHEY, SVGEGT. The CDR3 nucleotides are TGTGCCAGCAGTTACTCAGGACAGGGGAATCCGGGCGATCAGCCACAGCATATT. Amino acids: CASSYSGQGNPGDQPQHI.

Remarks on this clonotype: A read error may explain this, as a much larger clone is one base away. This CDR3 is CASSESRRGAFF. CDR3 nucleotide sequence: TGTGCCAGCAGTGAATCTCGTCGGGGAGCTTTCTTT. The chain combines TRBV6-1 with TRBJ1-1; no definite D call. Trimming took off 2 bases at V and 10 bases at J, with 11 bases between the two ends. This CDR3 is 12 amino acids long. CDR1 MNHNS and CDR2 SASEGT come from the germline V gene.

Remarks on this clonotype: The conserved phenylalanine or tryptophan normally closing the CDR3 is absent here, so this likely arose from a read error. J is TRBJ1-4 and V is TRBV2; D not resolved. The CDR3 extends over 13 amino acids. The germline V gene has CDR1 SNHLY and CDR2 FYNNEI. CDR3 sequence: CASRPLGDENLFI. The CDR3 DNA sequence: TGTGCCAGCAGACCCCTGGGAGACGAAAATCTGTTTATT.

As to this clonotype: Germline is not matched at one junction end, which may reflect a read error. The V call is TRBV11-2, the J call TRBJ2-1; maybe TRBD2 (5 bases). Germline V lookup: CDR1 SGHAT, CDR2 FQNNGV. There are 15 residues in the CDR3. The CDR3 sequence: CVSGLLERAINEQFF. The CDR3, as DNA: TGTGTCAGCGGCTTGTTGGAGCGAGCTATCAATGAGCAGTTCTTC.

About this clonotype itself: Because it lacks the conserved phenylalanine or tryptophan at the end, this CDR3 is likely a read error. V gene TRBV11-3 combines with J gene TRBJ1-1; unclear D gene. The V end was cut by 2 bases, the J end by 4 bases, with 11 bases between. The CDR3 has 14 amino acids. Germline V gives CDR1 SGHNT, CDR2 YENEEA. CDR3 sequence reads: CASSLKVAITEAFL. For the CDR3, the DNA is TGTGCCAGCAGCTTAAAAGTGGCGATCACTGAAGCTTTCTTA.

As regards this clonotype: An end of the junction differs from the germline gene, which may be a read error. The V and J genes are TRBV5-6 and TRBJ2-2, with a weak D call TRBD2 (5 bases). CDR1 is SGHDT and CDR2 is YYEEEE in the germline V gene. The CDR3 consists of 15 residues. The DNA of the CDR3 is TGTGCCAGCAGTTTGGCACCCAGAGTCGCCGGGGAGCTGTTCTTT. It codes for CASSLAPRVAGELFF. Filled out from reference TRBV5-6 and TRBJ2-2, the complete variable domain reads DAGVTQSPTHLIKTRGQQVTLRCSPKSGHDTVSWYQQALGQGPQFIFQYYEEEERQRGNFPDRFSGHQFPNYSSELNVNALLLGDSALYLCASSLAPRVAGELFFGEGSRLTVL.